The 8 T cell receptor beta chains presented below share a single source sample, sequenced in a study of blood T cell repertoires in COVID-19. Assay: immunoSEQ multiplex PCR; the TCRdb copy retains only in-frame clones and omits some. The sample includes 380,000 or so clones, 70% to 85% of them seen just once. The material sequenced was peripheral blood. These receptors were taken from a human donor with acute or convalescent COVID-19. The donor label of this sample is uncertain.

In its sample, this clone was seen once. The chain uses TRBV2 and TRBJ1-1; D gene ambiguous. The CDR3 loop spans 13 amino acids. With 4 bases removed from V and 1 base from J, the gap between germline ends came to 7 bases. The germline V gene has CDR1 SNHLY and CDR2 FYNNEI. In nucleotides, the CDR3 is TGTGCCAGCAGTGGGCAGAAGAACACTGAAGCTTTCTTT. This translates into CASSGQKNTEAFF.

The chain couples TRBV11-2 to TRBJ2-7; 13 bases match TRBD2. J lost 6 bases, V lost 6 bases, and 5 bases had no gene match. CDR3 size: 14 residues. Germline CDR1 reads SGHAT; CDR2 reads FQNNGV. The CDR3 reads CASRHGLAGVEQYF. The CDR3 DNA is TGTGCCAGCAGACACGGACTAGCGGGAGTCGAGCAGTACTTC. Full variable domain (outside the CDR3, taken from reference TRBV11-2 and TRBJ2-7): EAGVAQSPRYKIIEKRQSVAFWCNPISGHATLYWYQQILGQGPKLLIQFQNNGVVDDSQLPKDRFSAERLKGVDSTLKIQPAKLEDSAVYLCASRHGLAGVEQYFGPGTRLTVT.

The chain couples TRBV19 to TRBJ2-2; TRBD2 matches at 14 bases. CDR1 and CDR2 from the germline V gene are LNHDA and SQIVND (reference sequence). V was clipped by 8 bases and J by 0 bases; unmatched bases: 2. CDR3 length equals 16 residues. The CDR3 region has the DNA TGTGCCAGTCGACTAGCGGGAGGGCCGAACACCGGGGAGCTGTTTTTT. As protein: CASRLAGGPNTGELFF. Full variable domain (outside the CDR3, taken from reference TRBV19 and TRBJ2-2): DGGITQSPKYLFRKEGQNVTLSCEQNLNHDAMYWYRQDPGQGLRLIYYSQIVNDFQKGDIAEGYSVSREKKESFPLTVTSAQKNPTAFYLCASRLAGGPNTGELFFGEGSRLTVL.

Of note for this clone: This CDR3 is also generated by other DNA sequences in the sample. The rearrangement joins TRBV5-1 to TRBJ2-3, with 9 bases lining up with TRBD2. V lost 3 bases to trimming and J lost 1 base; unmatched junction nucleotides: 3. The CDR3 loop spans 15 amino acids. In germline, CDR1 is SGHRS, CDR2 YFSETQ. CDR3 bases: TGCGCCAGCAGCTCTATAGCGGGAGGCACAGATACGCAGTATTTT. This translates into CASSSIAGGTDTQYF. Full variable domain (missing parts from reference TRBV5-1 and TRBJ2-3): KAGVTQTPRYLIKTRGQQVTLSCSPISGHRSVSWYQQTPGQGLQFLFEYFSETQRNKGNFPGRFSGRQFSNSRSEMNVSTLELGDSALYLCASSSIAGGTDTQYFGPGTRLTVL.

The CDR3: CASSLESAGGPTGELFF. The CDR3 nucleotides read TGTGCCAGCAGCTTAGAGTCAGCGGGAGGGCCCACCGGGGAGCTGTTTTTT. This chain connects TRBV7-9 to TRBJ2-2; 10 bases agree with TRBD2. J gave up 4 bases and V 1 base, and 6 bases lay outside the gene matches. The CDR3 has 17 amino acids. The germline gives CDR1 SEHNR, CDR2 FQNEAQ (reference sequence).

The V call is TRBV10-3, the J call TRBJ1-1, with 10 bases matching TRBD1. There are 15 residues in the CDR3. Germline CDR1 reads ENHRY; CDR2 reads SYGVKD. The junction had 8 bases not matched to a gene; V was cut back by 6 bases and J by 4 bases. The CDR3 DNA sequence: TGTGCCATCAGAATGCCCGGGACAGGGGCCACTGAAGCTTTCTTT. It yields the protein CAIRMPGTGATEAFF.

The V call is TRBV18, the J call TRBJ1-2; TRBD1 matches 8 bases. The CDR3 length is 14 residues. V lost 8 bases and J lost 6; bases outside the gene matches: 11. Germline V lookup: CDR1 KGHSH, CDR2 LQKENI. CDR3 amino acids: CASVVSGTGHGYTF. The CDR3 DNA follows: TGTGCCAGCGTCGTATCCGGGACAGGCCATGGCTACACCTTC.

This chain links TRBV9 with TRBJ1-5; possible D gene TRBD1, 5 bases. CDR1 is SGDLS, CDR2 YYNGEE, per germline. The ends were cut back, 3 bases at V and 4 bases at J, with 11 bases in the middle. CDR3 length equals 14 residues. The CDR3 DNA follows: TGTGCCAGCAGCGCCGGGACTTTGAATCAGCCCCAGCATTTT. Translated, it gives CASSAGTLNQPQHF.